One sample yielded the 5 T cell receptor beta chains listed below, sequenced in a study of cytomegalovirus exposure and HLA in healthy donors. This table comes from immunoSEQ multiplex PCR, and its TCRdb copy is limited to in-frame clones, with some not included. The table includes about 140,000 clones, 70% to 85% detected once. Material for sequencing was PBMCs. Source of these receptors: a man younger than 45 in good health and CMV-seropositive.

The chain links TRBV7-9 to TRBJ1-1; D is unclear. Per the germline V gene, CDR1 is SEHNR and CDR2 is FQNEAQ (reference sequence). This CDR3 spans 15 amino acids. Trimming cost V 0 bases and J 1 base, with 9 bases left between them. CDR3 coding DNA: TGTGCCAGCAGCTTAGCCTCGACAACGAACACTGAAGCTTTCTTT. Its translation: CASSLASTTNTEAFF.

In its sample, this clone was seen a few times. The junction differs from germline at one of its ends, possibly a read error. This sequence joins TRBV19 and TRBJ2-7; TRBD2 aligns across 8 bases. This CDR3 spans 15 amino acids. Germline loops: CDR1 LNHDA, CDR2 SQIVND (reference sequence). The CDR3 reads CASSVEGLDSYEQYF. CDR3 sequence (DNA): TGTGCCAGTAGTGTAGAGGGACTAGATTCCTACGAGCAGTACTTC.

The chain links TRBV6-4 to TRBJ2-3; 8 bases agree with TRBD2. After removal of 5 bases from V and 2 bases from J, the junction contained 6 bases not matched to a gene. The CDR3 totals 15 residues. The germline V gene has CDR1 MRHNA and CDR2 SNTAGT. CDR3 DNA: TGTGCCAGCAGTAGGCTAGCGGGTTACACAGATACGCAGTATTTT. Translating gives CASSRLAGYTDTQYF.

CDR3 bases: TGTGCCAGCAGCCCCAGGCAGTACTTC. It encodes CASSPRQYF. V gene TRBV5-6 combines with J gene TRBJ2-7; D gene ambiguous. Per the germline V gene, CDR1 is SGHDT and CDR2 is YYEEEE. The CDR3 spans 9 residues. The V end was cut by 4 bases, the J end by 9 bases, with 5 bases between.

This chain links TRBV5-4 with TRBJ2-3, with TRBD1 matching 7 bases. Germline V gene sequence: CDR1 SGHNT, CDR2 YYREEE (reference sequence). V trimming: 2 bases; J trimming: 1 base; junction bases outside the gene matches: 4. This CDR3 spans 15 amino acids. The CDR3 DNA reads as TGTGCCAGCAGCTTAGGAACAGGGGGCACAGATACGCAGTATTTT. This sequence encodes CASSLGTGGTDTQYF.